This T cell receptor (beta chain) was identified in a study of blood T cell repertoires in COVID-19. This clone was detected many times. Trimming removed 3 bases from V and 0 bases from J, with 8 bases in between. Germline-derived CDR1 and CDR2 are MGHRA and YSYEKL. CDR3 length: 14 amino acids. As processed by the authors: The assay estimated nucleated cells by amplifying reference gene primers. Measured with immunoSEQ multiplex PCR; TCRdb has only the in-frame clones, and not every one. The V and J calls and clone size are taken from that table; D and trimming were inferred from the DNA. The table records just over 35,000 clones, roughly four fifths of them present only once.

The gene calls are TRBV4-1 and TRBJ1-1; D possibly corresponds to TRBD1 (6 bases). The source of this sequence is a human donor in a cohort sampled during active or convalescent COVID-19. The donor label of this sample is uncertain. The source material was peripheral blood. The CDR3 here is CASSHGTLNTEAFF. In DNA, the CDR3 is TGCGCCAGCAGCCATGGGACACTGAACACTGAAGCTTTCTTT.